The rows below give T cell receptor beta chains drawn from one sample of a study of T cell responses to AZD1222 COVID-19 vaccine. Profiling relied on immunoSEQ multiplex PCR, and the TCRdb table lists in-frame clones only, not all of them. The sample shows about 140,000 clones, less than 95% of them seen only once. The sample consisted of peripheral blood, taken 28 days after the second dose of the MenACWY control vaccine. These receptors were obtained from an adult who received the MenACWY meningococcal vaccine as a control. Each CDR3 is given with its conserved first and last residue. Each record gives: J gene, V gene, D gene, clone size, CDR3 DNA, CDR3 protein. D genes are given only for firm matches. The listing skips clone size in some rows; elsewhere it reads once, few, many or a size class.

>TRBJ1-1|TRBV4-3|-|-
TGCGCCAGCAGCCAAGATCCGGTGAACACTGAAGCTTTCTTT
CASSQDPVNTEAFF
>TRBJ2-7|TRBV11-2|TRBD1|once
TGTGCCAGCAGCCCGAGACAGGGCTCCTACGAGCAGTACTTC
CASSPRQGSYEQYF
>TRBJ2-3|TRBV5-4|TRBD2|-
TGTGCCAGCAGCTCAAGCGGGGGGGCCTCCACAGATACGCAGTATTTT
CASSSSGGASTDTQYF
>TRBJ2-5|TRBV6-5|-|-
TGTGCCAGCAGCTCTACTCAAGAGACCCAGTACTTC
CASSSTQETQYF
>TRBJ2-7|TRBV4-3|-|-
TGCGCCAGCAGCCAAGGGCATAAGGCAGGGGTGGTCTACGAGCAGTACTTC
CASSQGHKAGVVYEQYF
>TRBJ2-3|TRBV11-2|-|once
TGTGCCAGCAGCTTAGGGTTAAGCACAGATACGCAGTATTTT
CASSLGLSTDTQYF
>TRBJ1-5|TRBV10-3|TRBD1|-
TGTGCCATCAGCCGGGACAGGAGCAATCAGCCCCAGCATTTT
CAISRDRSNQPQHF
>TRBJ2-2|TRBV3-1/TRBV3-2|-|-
TGTGCCAGCAGCCAAGTTCTTCTGGCAGTGAAGAACACCGGGGAGCTGTTTTTT
CASSQVLLAVKNTGELFF
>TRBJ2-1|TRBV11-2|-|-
TGTGCCAGCAGCTTGGTAACATCGAGCTCCTACAATGAGCAGTTCTTC
CASSLVTSSSYNEQFF
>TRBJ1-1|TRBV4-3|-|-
TGCGCCAGCAGCCAAGAAGTCGGCAGGGGAGTGGTGAACACTGAAGCTTTCTTT
CASSQEVGRGVVNTEAFF